Each of the 9 T cell receptor beta chains below was sequenced from the same sample in a study of spatial heterogeneity in lung cancer. Study observations and caveats: Counts of expanded intratumoral alpha and beta TCRs tracked tumor mutation counts.

Time point here: sample taken at primary tumor resection. For these receptors, no antigen is known. TCRdb re-derived calls from the 5' RACE reads in MiXCR, one entry per CDR3 protein. The table shows 5,000 to 7,000 distinct CDR3 sequences, with 11% to 15% occurring only once. Source: lung tumor tissue, taken at surgery. The receptors were sampled from a male donor with early-stage non-small cell lung cancer.

This clonotype was recorded only once. This beta chain lies outside the target of a library built for alpha chains; its clone size means little. The chain employs TRBV29-1 and TRBJ2-5, with 9 bases matching TRBD2. CDR1 and CDR2 from the germline V gene are SQVTM and ANQGSEA. CDR3 size: 14 residues. With V trimmed by 8 bases and J by 4 bases, 11 bases remained unmatched. The CDR3 sequence is CSHSRGGAGETQYF. The CDR3 DNA sequence: TGCAGCCACTCACGCGGGGGGGCAGGAGAGACCCAGTACTTC.

This clonotype was counted many times. With the library built for alpha chains, this beta chain is off target and its frequency is not meaningful. This chain links TRBV6-2 or TRBV6-3 with TRBJ2-3; D call uncertain. Trimming shortened V by 2 bases and J by 8 bases, and 5 bases separated the two germline ends. The CDR3 contains 11 residues. CDR1 and CDR2 (germline): MNHEY, SVGEGT. The CDR3 is CASSYELTQYF. CDR3 sequence (DNA): TGTGCCAGCAGTTACGAGCTTACGCAGTATTTT.

A few counts support this clonotype. Found in a library prepared for alpha chains, this beta chain is an off-target read, and its abundance has little meaning. The V gene is TRBV5-1, the J gene TRBJ1-1; possibly TRBD1 for D (5 bases). V lost 4 bases, J lost 3 bases, and 13 bases lay in between. Germline-derived CDR1 and CDR2 are SGHRS and YFSETQ. The CDR3 runs to 14 residues. CDR3 protein: CASSRGGRDTEAFF. In DNA, the CDR3 is TGCGCCAGCAGCCGGGGCGGCAGGGACACTGAAGCTTTCTTT.

This clonotype appeared a few times. This beta chain was picked up by a library intended for alpha chains and is off target, so its count carries little meaning. The V call is TRBV25-1, the J call TRBJ2-7; no clear D. CDR1 and CDR2 (germline): MGHDK, SYGVNS. This CDR3 contains 11 residues. V shed 8 bases and J shed 7 bases, with 12 bases lying between them. Written as DNA, the CDR3 is TGTGCCAGCGGTAATTCTGGGGAGCAGTACTTC. This sequence encodes CASGNSGEQYF.

By share, this clonotype counts as medium-sized (0.01 to 0.1%). This beta chain is a stray read from a library made for alpha chains; its abundance is not meaningful. V and J are TRBV7-9 and TRBJ2-7, with D hard to call. Trimming pared 1 base from V and 4 bases from J, leaving 14 bases between. The CDR3 has 15 amino acids. CDR1 SEHNR and CDR2 FQNEAQ come from the germline V gene (reference sequence). Here the CDR3 DNA reads TGTGCCAGCAGCTTAGTACCCACAGCCCTTTACGAGCAGTACTTC. This sequence encodes CASSLVPTALYEQYF.

By sample fraction, this clonotype is medium-sized. Since it is a stray read in a library aimed at alpha chains, this beta chain has a size that is not meaningful. The V gene is TRBV20-1, the J gene TRBJ2-7, with 8 nucleotides matching TRBD2. Germline CDR1 reads DFQATT; CDR2 reads SNEGSKA (reference sequence). The ends lost 1 base at V and 4 bases at J; junction bases unmatched: 9. The CDR3 is 15 amino acids. CDR3 nucleotides: TGCAGTGCTAGAGCTCCCCAGCGGGGGCGGTACGAGCAGTACTTC. It is translated as CSARAPQRGRYEQYF.

This clonotype is medium-sized. This beta chain represents an off-target read in a library built for alpha chains; its size is of limited meaning. The chain couples TRBV5-1 to TRBJ2-1; TRBD2 matches 9 bases. CDR3 length: 16 residues. Germline loops: CDR1 SGHRS, CDR2 YFSETQ. The V segment lost 0 bases and the J segment 4 bases; nucleotides outside the gene matches: 5. The CDR3 coding sequence is TGCGCCAGCAGCTTGGACTCTAGCGGGACTTACAATGAGCAGTTCTTC. This gives the protein CASSLDSSGTYNEQFF.

This clonotype is classed as medium-sized (0.01 to 0.1%). The size of this beta chain means little, since it is a stray read in a library made for alpha chains. The V and J genes are TRBV10-3 and TRBJ2-2, with TRBD2 identical over 14 bases. Germline V CDR1 and CDR2: ENHRY, SYGVKD. The CDR3 loop spans 16 amino acids. The V gene end was trimmed by 6 bases and the J gene end by 5 bases; junction bases not matched to a gene: 5. CDR3 sequence reads: CAISSGLAGVTGELFF. DNA of the CDR3: TGTGCCATCAGCTCGGGACTAGCGGGAGTTACCGGGGAGCTGTTTTTT.

In this sample, this clonotype is medium-sized. In a library made to pick up alpha chains, this beta chain is a stray read with a size that means little. The chain uses TRBV20-1 and TRBJ2-7, with D tentatively TRBD2 (6 bases). Deletions cut 5 bases from V and 4 bases from J, with 18 bases between. CDR1 is DFQATT and CDR2 is SNEGSKA in the germline V gene (reference sequence). This CDR3 contains 14 residues. Written as DNA, the CDR3 is TGCAGTGCTCCCTTGCCCGGGAGCGGTTACGAGCAGTACTTC. Amino acid sequence: CSAPLPGSGYEQYF.